This paragraph covers one TCR beta chain sequence. The sample comes from a study of blood T cell repertoires in COVID-19. Study information: Samples came from the United States, Italy and Spain, spanning acute and convalescent COVID-19. The analysed material was cDNA or gDNA that came from T cells, B-cell-depleted T cells, or PBMCs.

As processed by the authors: Amplification of reference gene primers was used by the study to estimate nucleated cell counts. TCRdb keeps only in-frame clones here, not all; method: immunoSEQ multiplex PCR. From that table come the V and J calls and clone size; the DNA was used to work out D and trimming. The top ten clones hold 20% to 25% of a sample with about 200,000 clones, roughly 87% of them seen once. Looked up from germline, CDR1 is SGHKS and CDR2 is YYEKEE (reference sequence). V was clipped by 4 bases and J by 0 bases; unmatched bases: 2. This CDR3 has 14 amino acids. The rearrangement links TRBV5-5 to TRBJ2-7; TRBD2 aligns across 9 bases. Sequencing was carried out using peripheral blood. This TCR was recovered from a man aged 55 to 70 with active or convalescent COVID-19. CDR3 bases: TGTGCCAGCAGCCAGACTAGCGGCTCCTACGAGCAGTACTTC. Protein sequence: CASSQTSGSYEQYF.